A selection of T cell receptor beta chains follows, all from one sample in a study of CD8 T cells in Susac syndrome. TCRdb ran MiXCR on the immunoSEQ multiplex PCR reads and lists one entry per CDR3 protein. This table has 300,000 or so distinct CDR3 sequences, under 95% appearing once. Sequencing was carried out using CD4+ T cells from PBMCs. The receptors were sampled from a human donor with multiple sclerosis. Each CDR3 is given without its conserved first and last residue. A clone size is listed for some rows: how often the clone was seen (once, few, many), or a class if it is expanded.

clone_size: -
v_call: TRBV5-1
j_call: TRBJ2-3
cdr3_aa: ASSVGSGSVADTQY

clone_size: -
v_call: TRBV20-1
j_call: TRBJ2-5
cdr3_aa: SALPGLAEETQY

clone_size: once
v_call: TRBV5-6
j_call: TRBJ1-3
cdr3_aa: ASSLDWGVGNTIY

clone_size: -
v_call: TRBV5-1
j_call: TRBJ2-7
cdr3_aa: ASSRQTSGSSYEQY

clone_size: -
v_call: TRBV18
j_call: TRBJ2-3
cdr3_aa: ASSPAWDTDTQY

clone_size: -
v_call: TRBV11-2
j_call: TRBJ2-2
cdr3_aa: ASSLSGGAQTGELF

clone_size: -
v_call: TRBV10-3
j_call: TRBJ2-6
cdr3_aa: AISEAGGVGANVLT

clone_size: -
v_call: TRBV5-1
j_call: TRBJ1-1
cdr3_aa: ASSLEGTAGTEAF

clone_size: -
v_call: TRBV9
j_call: TRBJ1-1
cdr3_aa: ASSVVGGTNTEAF

clone_size: -
v_call: TRBV20-1
j_call: TRBJ1-5
cdr3_aa: SATLPAGNQPQH